The TCR beta chain under discussion was sequenced for a study of CD8+CD57+ T cells in acquired aplastic anemia. About the research overall: DNA recovered from sorted CD4+ and CD8+ cells had a mean of approximately 3.4 ug. CD4+ cells from healthy donors averaged around 9.9 million reads. Findings and limits, study-wide: The same twenty-nine CD8+ CDR3 sequences occurred in patients and in controls. Simpson's diversity of CD8+ cells was not significantly different in patients compared with controls.

Genomic DNA, serving as template, underwent TCR beta VDJ and CDR3 profiling. TCRdb re-called the reads through MiXCR, storing one row per CDR3 protein. This table has over 100,000 distinct CDR3 sequences, around two fifths appearing once. A note on this clonotype: The antigen remains undetermined.

The clonotype originates from a human donor in good health, serving as a control. Sequencing used sorted CD4+, CD8+, or CD8+CD57+ T cells (not recorded which) from PBMCs.

The CDR3 coding sequence is TGTGCCACCCGGTCGGGGGCGATTGATGCGCAGTATTTT. This codes for CATRSGAIDAQYF. The V call is TRBV24-1, the J call TRBJ2-3; D might be TRBD1 or TRBD2, each matching 6 bases. Trimming removed 9 bases at V and 10 bases at J, with 19 bases between. Germline values: CDR1 KGHDR, CDR2 SFDVKD. CDR3 size: 13 residues.